Sequencing of this T cell receptor (beta chain) was carried out in a study of control samples from healthy donors and cancer patients (dated by TCRdb to about 2020). The library came from the immunoSEQ multiplex PCR assay. TCRdb re-hosts the immuneACCESS table, in-frame sequences only. Its copies lack some clones; in the studies checked, an unresolved V gene accounts for under half of them, and the cause for the rest is not known. For this sample there are 150,000 or so clones; 80% to 95% appear just once. The ten largest clonotypes hold 2% to 3% of the sample. Details on this clone: There is no known antigen for this receptor. Base qualities are not provided; no much larger clone lies one nucleotide away.

V lost 5 bases and J lost 5 bases, and the count of bases not matched to a germline gene is 15. The germline V gene (reference sequence) provides CDR1 MNHNY and CDR2 SVGAGI. Its CDR3 holds 17 amino acids, cysteine through phenylalanine. Only the CDR3 DNA is retained, 51 bases long and in frame from the first base. Sequenced material: blood. The sequence joins TRBV6-6 to TRBJ2-3, and TRBD2 aligns with 8 junction nucleotides. The sequence was collected from a man in his forties in good health. The DNA sequence is given as TGTGCCAGCAGTCCAACGGTGGGGCGGGGGGCAGGAGATACGCAGTATTTT. This encodes CASSPTVGRGAGDTQYF.